A selection of T cell receptor beta chains follows, all from one sample in a study of early T cells in non-severe SARS-CoV-2 infection. TCRdb analysed the 5' RACE reads with MiXCR anew, one entry per CDR3 protein. The sample includes over 30,000 distinct CDR3 sequences, 5% to 6.5% of them seen just once. Sequencing input: whole blood. The receptors were sampled from an adult who was a healthcare worker with PCR-confirmed SARS-CoV-2 infection or an uninfected control (not recorded which). Each CDR3 is given with its conserved first and last residue. A D gene is named only where the DNA matches it firmly. For some rows the clone size is stated as once, few or many, or as a class when expanded; others skip it.

v_call,j_call,d_call,clone_size,cdr3_aa,cdr3_nt
TRBV28,TRBJ1-6,NA,NA,CAGVAGARSPLHF,TGTGCCGGTGTAGCGGGGGCTCGATCACCCCTCCACTTT
TRBV4-1,TRBJ2-2,TRBD1,NA,CASSRLQGAETGELFF,TGCGCCAGCAGCCGATTACAGGGGGCAGAGACCGGGGAGCTGTTTTTT
TRBV5-1,TRBJ1-5,NA,few,CASSLGSGRNQPQHF,TGCGCCAGCAGCTTGGGTTCAGGGCGCAATCAGCCCCAGCATTTT
TRBV4-1,TRBJ2-3,TRBD2,few,CASSQDPSGSYADTQYF,TGCGCCAGCAGCCAAGACCCTAGCGGGAGTTATGCAGATACGCAGTATTTT
TRBV3-1,TRBJ2-7,TRBD2,few,CASSQSGGTYEQYF,TGTGCCAGCAGCCAATCGGGGGGGACTTACGAGCAGTACTTC
TRBV7-7,TRBJ2-3,NA,few,CASSLGPTSTDTQYF,TGTGCTAGCAGCTTAGGACCCACTAGCACAGATACGCAGTATTTT
TRBV11-2,TRBJ2-1,NA,NA,CASSRARRDGFF,TGTGCCAGCAGCAGGGCGAGGCGGGACGGGTTCTTC
TRBV6-2/TRBV6-3,TRBJ2-7,NA,many,CASSYNPLYEQYF,TGTGCCAGCAGTTACAACCCCCTCTACGAGCAGTACTTC
TRBV20-1,TRBJ2-7,TRBD1,few,CSAYPRDRDSYEQYF,TGCAGTGCCTACCCTAGGGACAGGGACTCCTACGAGCAGTACTTC
TRBV27,TRBJ2-7,TRBD2,many,CASRLRPTSGRAYEQYF,TGTGCCAGCAGACTCCGGCCCACTAGCGGGAGGGCCTACGAGCAGTACTTC
TRBV20-1,TRBJ1-1,NA,few,CSASAGQVCMNTEAFF,TGCAGTGCTAGTGCGGGGCAGGTGTGTATGAACACTGAAGCTTTCTTT
TRBV28,TRBJ2-3,NA,few,CASNLVAEPLAADTQYF,TGTGCCAGCAATTTAGTAGCGGAACCTCTAGCAGCAGATACGCAGTATTTT
TRBV6-6,TRBJ2-7,NA,NA,CASSYSRQGTYEQYF,TGTGCCAGCAGTTACTCTCGGCAGGGCACCTACGAGCAGTACTTC
TRBV6-1,TRBJ1-1,NA,NA,CASVPPGHRANTEAFF,TGTGCCAGCGTACCCCCTGGACACAGGGCGAACACTGAAGCTTTCTTT
TRBV19,TRBJ1-5,NA,many,CASSIAYGEVNQPQHF,TGTGCCAGTAGTATTGCTTATGGGGAAGTCAATCAGCCCCAGCATTTT
TRBV2,TRBJ2-5,NA,few,CASSVTHQAGETQYF,TGTGCCAGCAGTGTGACTCATCAGGCGGGAGAGACCCAGTACTTC
TRBV7-8,TRBJ2-7,NA,NA,CASSLEVYEQYF,TGTGCCAGCAGCTTAGAGGTCTACGAGCAGTACTTC
TRBV28,TRBJ1-2,TRBD1,many,CASSLPQGARYTF,TGTGCCAGCAGTCTCCCACAGGGGGCACGCTACACCTTC
TRBV7-2,TRBJ2-7,TRBD2,many,CASTSLKAGGQYEQYF,TGTGCCAGCACCTCCCTTAAAGCGGGAGGCCAATACGAGCAGTACTTC
TRBV12-3/TRBV12-4,TRBJ1-1,NA,many,CASSYVSTEAFF,TGTGCCAGCAGTTACGTGAGCACTGAAGCTTTCTTT
TRBV9,TRBJ2-2,NA,many,CASSPRQDRHTGELFF,TGTGCCAGCAGCCCCCGACAGGACCGGCACACCGGGGAGCTGTTTTTT
TRBV29-1,TRBJ1-3,NA,many,CSGSTNSGNTIYF,TGCAGCGGAAGCACCAACTCTGGAAACACCATATATTTT
TRBV28,TRBJ1-2,NA,many,CAARRRASYGYTF,TGTGCCGCCCGACGACGGGCATCCTATGGCTACACCTTC
TRBV7-2,TRBJ1-5,NA,few,CASNNGGEPQHF,TGTGCCAGCAACAATGGGGGGGAGCCCCAGCATTTT
TRBV5-1,TRBJ2-7,NA,NA,CASSLAFSGVWEQYF,TGCGCCAGCAGCTTGGCGTTTTCAGGGGTTTGGGAGCAGTACTTC
TRBV28,TRBJ1-5,NA,many,CASRSGFFNQPQHF,TGTGCCAGCAGGTCAGGGTTTTTTAATCAGCCCCAGCATTTT
TRBV20-1,TRBJ2-5,TRBD1,few,CSARRGQGAETQYF,TGCAGTGCTAGACGGGGACAGGGCGCAGAGACCCAGTACTTC
TRBV6-2/TRBV6-3,TRBJ1-1,NA,few,CASSYGYGEAFF,TGTGCCAGCAGTTACGGGTACGGTGAAGCTTTCTTT
TRBV7-9,TRBJ2-5,TRBD2,many,CASSPRLAGGETQYF,TGTGCCAGCAGCCCTCGACTAGCGGGAGGAGAGACCCAGTACTTC
TRBV28,TRBJ1-1,NA,many,CASSPEGHEAFF,TGTGCCAGCAGTCCTGAGGGACACGAAGCTTTCTTT
TRBV30,TRBJ2-1,NA,many,CAWRYLGLSEFF,TGTGCCTGGAGGTATCTAGGACTTAGCGAGTTCTTC
TRBV7-8,TRBJ2-1,TRBD2,many,CASSLVGLAGEQFF,TGTGCCAGCAGCTTAGTTGGACTAGCGGGAGAGCAGTTCTTC
TRBV7-6,TRBJ2-2,TRBD1,NA,CASSLRTGGYAGELFF,TGTGCCAGCAGCTTAAGGACAGGGGGTTATGCCGGGGAGCTGTTTTTT
TRBV20-1,TRBJ2-1,NA,many,CSAPRLASSYNEQFF,TGCAGTGCTCCGAGACTGGCGAGCTCCTACAATGAGCAGTTCTTC
TRBV11-2,TRBJ2-1,NA,many,CASSLRPPTSFTLNEQFF,TGTGCCAGCAGCTTACGGCCACCTACTAGTTTTACCCTCAATGAGCAGTTCTTC
TRBV5-1,TRBJ2-1,TRBD2,many,CASSLGTSGLKYEQFF,TGCGCCAGCAGCTTAGGGACTAGCGGGTTAAAATATGAGCAGTTCTTC
TRBV12-3/TRBV12-4,TRBJ2-2,NA,NA,CASSPTYANTGELFF,TGTGCCAGCAGTCCCACATACGCGAACACCGGGGAGCTGTTTTTT
TRBV18,TRBJ2-5,NA,few,CASSARTNQETQYF,TGTGCCAGCTCAGCGAGGACTAACCAAGAGACCCAGTACTTC
TRBV20-1,TRBJ2-5,TRBD1,many,CSAAGTGWYQETQYF,TGCAGTGCCGCCGGGACAGGATGGTACCAAGAGACCCAGTACTTC
TRBV12-3/TRBV12-4,TRBJ2-7,TRBD1,NA,CASSFGTGGGTYEQYF,TGTGCCAGCAGCTTCGGGACAGGGGGCGGAACCTACGAGCAGTACTTC
TRBV20-1,TRBJ2-3,NA,many,CSAPLGHTQYF,TGCAGTGCTCCCCTGGGACATACGCAGTATTTT
TRBV10-3,TRBJ2-1,TRBD2,many,CAISELKRGGGNEQFF,TGTGCCATCAGTGAGTTAAAGCGGGGCGGAGGGAATGAGCAGTTCTTC
TRBV7-6,TRBJ2-7,NA,many,CASSLATGSYEQYF,TGTGCCAGCAGCTTAGCGACAGGCAGCTACGAGCAGTACTTC
TRBV12-3/TRBV12-4,TRBJ2-2,NA,many,CASSFGHTGELFF,TGTGCCAGCAGTTTTGGGCACACCGGGGAGCTGTTTTTT
TRBV3-1,TRBJ2-7,NA,NA,CASSQWDNSYEQYF,TGTGCCAGCAGCCAGTGGGACAACTCCTACGAGCAGTACTTC
TRBV3-1,TRBJ2-5,TRBD2,many,CASSRTGTSGSGETQYF,TGTGCCAGCAGCCGAACGGGGACTAGCGGGAGTGGAGAGACCCAGTACTTC